The sequence of this T cell receptor (beta chain) was determined in a study of T cell changes during pregnancy in multiple sclerosis. This clone appeared once. Assay: immunoSEQ multiplex PCR; the TCRdb copy retains only in-frame clones and omits some. The sample records roughly 80,000 clones, over 80% being singletons. The receptor comes from a female donor with multiple sclerosis, enrolled in a pregnancy study. The sequenced sample was peripheral blood, obtained in the first trimester of pregnancy.

CDR3 coding DNA: TGTGCCAGCAGTGAAGGGACAGGGGGGATCAATCAGCCCCAGCATTTT. This translates into CASSEGTGGINQPQHF. The chain combines TRBV2 with TRBJ1-5, with TRBD1 matching 10 bases. Trimming took 1 base from V and 3 from J; bases not matched to a gene: 3. The germline gives CDR1 SNHLY, CDR2 FYNNEI. The CDR3 totals 16 residues.